Included here is one T cell receptor beta chain sequence, with context. Generated by immunoSEQ multiplex PCR, the TCRdb table keeps only in-frame clones and is missing some. Among approximately 100,000 clones, around 89% were seen once, and the ten largest hold about 32%. In germline, CDR1 is SGHRS, CDR2 YFSETQ. V lost 4 bases and J lost 6, with 13 bases in between. The length of the CDR3 is 13 residues. The data belong to a study of blood T cell repertoires in COVID-19. The rearrangement joins TRBV5-1 to TRBJ1-1; D uncertain. The source of this sequence is a woman of 80 years or more with acute or convalescent COVID-19. The sample taken for sequencing was peripheral blood. The CDR3: CASSPGSGPEAFF. The CDR3 DNA follows: TGCGCCAGCAGCCCGGGGTCCGGGCCTGAAGCTTTCTTT.